What follows are 11 T cell receptor beta chains derived from one specimen sequenced in a study of T cell repertoires in cytomegalovirus infection. TCRdb fed the reads into MiXCR, producing one record per CDR3 protein. The table shows 400,000 or so distinct CDR3 sequences, with roughly a third occurring only once. The sample consisted of PBMCs. These receptors came from a human donor in good health (CMV status not recorded). Some clones in this sample may be carry-over from other donors' samples.

This clonotype was detected many times. This chain connects TRBV7-9 to TRBJ2-1; 8 nucleotides agree with TRBD2. Unmatched junction bases numbered 5, after V lost 4 bases and J lost 0 bases. The length of the CDR3 is 16 residues. Germline assignment: CDR1 SEHNR and CDR2 FQNEAQ (reference sequence). CDR3 amino acids: CASSSKRGSSYNEQFF. The CDR3 bases are TGTGCCAGCAGCTCCAAGCGGGGGAGCTCCTACAATGAGCAGTTCTTC. Filled out from reference TRBV7-9 and TRBJ2-1, the complete variable domain reads DTGVSQNPRHKITKRGQNVTFRCDPISEHNRLYWYRQTLGQGPEFLTYFQNEAQLEKSRLLSDRFSAERPKGSFSTLEIQRTEQGDSAMYLCASSSKRGSSYNEQFFGPGTRLTVL.

The V and J genes are TRBV5-1 and TRBJ2-7; 7 bases line up with TRBD2. The germline gives CDR1 SGHRS, CDR2 YFSETQ. The CDR3 spans 14 residues. The J segment lost 6 bases and the V segment lost 2 bases, leaving 8 bases of the junction unmatched. The CDR3 sequence: CASSFASGGPEQYF. DNA of the CDR3: TGCGCCAGCAGCTTCGCTTCGGGGGGACCCGAGCAGTACTTC.

This clonotype was observed a handful of times. The CDR3 region has the DNA TGTGCCATCAGTGAGTTCGCAGGCAACACTGAAGCTTTCTTT. Its translation is CAISEFAGNTEAFF. The chain employs TRBV10-3 and TRBJ1-1; D call uncertain. This CDR3 is built from 14 residues. Per germline, CDR1 ENHRY and CDR2 SYGVKD. The V end lost 1 base, the J end lost 2 bases, and 8 bases lay between the germline ends.

The rearrangement links TRBV10-2 to TRBJ1-6; D call uncertain. Per the germline V gene, CDR1 is WSHSY and CDR2 is SAAADI. V lost 4 bases and J 11 bases, leaving 12 bases between the germline ends. This CDR3 is built from 13 residues. This CDR3 is CASSAQASTPLHF. In DNA form, the CDR3 reads TGCGCCAGCAGTGCCCAGGCTTCGACACCCCTCCACTTT.

A few counts support this clonotype. CDR3 coding DNA: TGTGCCAGCAGTTACTCGACTAGCGGGGGGACCGGGGAGCTGTTTTTT. This sequence encodes CASSYSTSGGTGELFF. The rearrangement joins TRBV6-6 to TRBJ2-2; 13 bases agree with TRBD2. The V gene's germline CDR1 is MNHNY and CDR2 SVGAGI (reference sequence). The CDR3 is 16 residues long. The V and J ends lost 0 bases and 5 bases, in that order; junction bases with no gene match: 0.

A few counts support this clonotype. V and J are TRBV18 and TRBJ2-2; 11 bases match TRBD2. The junction had 6 bases not matched to a gene; V was cut back by 2 bases and J by 4 bases. Germline V gene sequence: CDR1 KGHSH, CDR2 LQKENI. The CDR3 spans 17 residues. This CDR3 is CASSPTSGGLGTGELFF. For the CDR3, the DNA is TGTGCCAGCTCACCAACTAGCGGGGGACTTGGCACCGGGGAGCTGTTTTTT.

As regards this clonotype: The CDR3 does not end in the conserved phenylalanine or tryptophan, so this is likely a read error. The V gene is TRBV7-2, the J gene TRBJ2-7; D remains ambiguous. Germline CDR1 reads SGHTA; CDR2 reads FQGNSA. V lost 5 bases, J lost 0 bases, and 14 bases lay in between. CDR3 length: 15 residues. The DNA for the CDR3 is TGTGCCAGCAGCCTCACGGACCGGTCCTCCTACGAGCAGTACTTA. The encoded protein is CASSLTDRSSYEQYL.

This clonotype was picked up a small number of times. The J gene is TRBJ1-2, the V gene TRBV12-3 or TRBV12-4, with D perhaps TRBD1 (6 bases). The CDR3 is 15 amino acids. V was cut by 2 bases and J by 2 bases, with 12 bases left in between. CDR3 loop: CASSLRSGVNYGYTF. DNA for the CDR3: TGTGCCAGCAGTTTAAGGTCAGGGGTGAACTATGGCTACACCTTC.

Concerning this clonotype itself: The CDR3 does not close with the conserved phenylalanine or tryptophan, likely indicating a read error. The J gene is TRBJ2-3, the V gene TRBV11-2; 10 positions agree with TRBD1. Trimming cost V 5 bases and J 4 bases; bases outside gene matches: 3. CDR1 and CDR2 (germline): SGHAT, FQNNGV. This CDR3 spans 14 amino acids. CDR3 sequence (DNA): TGTGCCAGCAGCCCTGGACAGGGGGCAGATACGCAGTATCTT. Protein sequence: CASSPGQGADTQYL.

In this sample, this clonotype turned up many times. This chain connects TRBV7-2 to TRBJ2-2; 14 positions match TRBD2. Germline V gene lookup returns CDR1 SGHTA and CDR2 FQGNSA. Trimming removed 5 bases from V and 7 bases from J; junction bases left unmatched: 6. This CDR3 is built from 16 residues. The CDR3 DNA reads as TGTGCCAGCAGCAAGGGACTAGCGGGGGTTATCGGGGAGCTGTTTTTT. It specifies CASSKGLAGVIGELFF.

V gene TRBV28 combines with J gene TRBJ1-2; unclear D gene. Trimming left V 2 bases short and J 2 bases short, with 15 bases between. The CDR3 is 16 amino acids. Germline V gene data show CDR1 as MDHEN and CDR2 as SYDVKM. The CDR3 protein is CASSLPSTLPNYGYTF. The DNA of the CDR3 is TGTGCCAGCAGTTTACCCTCGACACTCCCCAACTATGGCTACACCTTC.